The 31 T cell receptor beta chains presented below share a single source sample, sequenced in a study of identical twins. In TCRdb, the 5' RACE reads were re-called with MiXCR into one record per CDR3 protein. The sample contains 600,000 to 850,000 distinct CDR3 sequences, about 20% of which appear only once. The same sample was also studied in work on T cells expressing NK-cell markers.

Sequenced sample: PBMCs. These receptors were taken from a woman in her late teens or twenties in good health.

The V call is TRBV12-3 or TRBV12-4, the J call TRBJ1-4; D is perhaps TRBD1 (5 bases). V lost 5 bases to trimming and J lost 9 bases, with 13 bases between them. The CDR3 has 13 amino acids. CDR3 nucleotides: TGTGCCAGCAGTGACATGGGGGAGAAAAAACTGTTTTTT. Protein product: CASSDMGEKKLFF.

The table lists this clonotype with many counts. The genes are TRBV20-1 and TRBJ1-1; D gene unclear. The CDR3 is 13 residues long. The germline gives CDR1 DFQATT, CDR2 SNEGSKA (reference sequence). The V and J ends lost 3 bases and 2 bases respectively, with 10 bases between them. Written as DNA, the CDR3 is TGCAGTGCTAGGCCCCCCACTAACACTGAAGCTTTCTTT. As protein: CSARPPTNTEAFF.

This clonotype was seen a few times. This CDR3 reads CASSDDRYEQYF. For the CDR3, the DNA is TGTGCCAGCAGCGACGACCGCTACGAGCAGTACTTC. The chain carries TRBV7-9 and TRBJ2-7; D call uncertain. The CDR3 consists of 12 residues. Per the germline V gene, CDR1 is SEHNR and CDR2 is FQNEAQ (reference sequence). V dropped 5 bases and J dropped 3 bases, with 8 bases sitting between them.

This clonotype has only a few counts. This rearrangement joins TRBV10-3 to TRBJ2-5; 7 bases agree with TRBD1. The CDR3 loop spans 15 amino acids. CDR1 is ENHRY, CDR2 SYGVKD, per germline. Losses at the gene ends were 3 bases for V and 4 bases for J; bases not matched to a gene: 8. CDR3 DNA sequence: TGTGCCATCAGTGATGGACAGGATGTAAGAGAGACCCAGTACTTC. This gives the protein CAISDGQDVRETQYF.

This clonotype was detected only a few times. This CDR3 reads CASSLVLLCYTF. The CDR3 DNA is TGTGCCAGCAGCTTAGTGCTGTTATGCTACACCTTC. The chain has TRBV7-6 and TRBJ1-2; D is undetermined. V was shortened by 1 base and J by 9 bases, with 9 bases between the two germline ends. CDR3 length equals 12 residues. Germline V gene lookup returns CDR1 SGHVS and CDR2 FNYEAQ.

This chain joins TRBV7-2 and TRBJ2-1; TRBD2 matches at 12 bases. V gave up 2 bases and J gave up 2 bases; unmatched junction bases: 4. CDR3 length: 17 residues. Germline CDR1 SGHTA, CDR2 FQGNSA. In nucleotides, the CDR3 is TGTGCCAGCAGCTTACTACTAGCGGGAGGCCCCTACAATGAGCAGTTCTTC. Encoded protein: CASSLLLAGGPYNEQFF.

This clonotype was seen more than once but under ten times. The rearrangement uses TRBV4-3 and TRBJ2-3; D remains unclear. Germline V gene sequence: CDR1 LGHNA, CDR2 YSLEER. The CDR3 is 15 residues long. Trimming removed 1 base at V and 4 bases at J, with 12 bases between. The CDR3 loop reads CASSQATHDPDTQYF. The CDR3, as DNA: TGCGCCAGCAGCCAAGCGACACACGACCCAGATACGCAGTATTTT.

The chain couples TRBV7-2 to TRBJ2-2; 14 nucleotides match TRBD2. Germline lookup yields CDR1 SGHTA and CDR2 FQGNSA. V dropped 1 base and J dropped 9; count of bases not matched to a gene: 7. The CDR3 loop spans 17 amino acids. The CDR3 coding sequence is TGTGCCAGCAGCTTAGGGGGACTAGCGGGAGTGTCGAGGGAGCTGTTTTTT. Its translation is CASSLGGLAGVSRELFF.

The V and J genes are TRBV15 and TRBJ2-2, with D maybe TRBD1 (5 bases). Per the germline V gene, CDR1 is LNHNV and CDR2 is YYDKDF (reference sequence). The CDR3 runs 15 residues. Trimming took 0 bases from V and 5 from J, leaving 10 bases between them. CDR3 loop: CATSRDLGATGELFF. The CDR3 coding sequence is TGTGCCACCAGCAGAGATCTTGGGGCGACCGGGGAGCTGTTTTTT.

This chain uses TRBV4-3 with TRBJ2-4; D perhaps matches TRBD2 (6 bases). The CDR3 consists of 14 residues. With 1 base removed from V and 5 bases from J, the gap between germline ends came to 9 bases. Germline-derived CDR1 and CDR2 are LGHNA and YSLEER. CDR3 protein: CASSQVGGENIQYF. CDR3 in DNA: TGCGCCAGCAGCCAAGTTGGAGGGGAAAACATTCAGTACTTC.

This clonotype was counted a few times. The chain is built from TRBV3-1 and TRBJ2-1; possibly TRBD1 or TRBD2 for D (5 bases each). CDR1 is LGHDT and CDR2 is YNNKEL in the germline V gene (reference sequence). Trimming removed 4 bases at V and 8 bases at J, with 15 bases between. This CDR3 spans 14 amino acids. The DNA for the CDR3 is TGTGCCAGCAGCCCCCGGGACGGTGGCGATGAGCAGTTCTTC. Its translation: CASSPRDGGDEQFF.

J is TRBJ2-7 and V is TRBV5-1; 12 bases line up with TRBD1. The CDR3 consists of 13 residues. Germline V gene data show CDR1 as SGHRS and CDR2 as YFSETQ. The junction had 4 bases not matched to a gene; V was cut back by 6 bases and J by 6 bases. The DNA for the CDR3 is TGCGCCAGCAAGGGACAGGGGGCCAGCGAGCAGTACTTC. This encodes CASKGQGASEQYF.

The rearrangement links TRBV20-1 to TRBJ2-5; TRBD2 aligns across 10 bases. V was clipped by 5 bases and J by 1 base; unmatched bases: 4. Germline values: CDR1 DFQATT, CDR2 SNEGSKA (reference sequence). The CDR3 length is 14 residues. This CDR3 reads CSADLAGGQETQYF. In DNA form, the CDR3 reads TGCAGTGCTGACTTAGCGGGGGGCCAAGAGACCCAGTACTTC.

The chain couples TRBV11-2 to TRBJ2-7; unclear D gene. Trimming shortened V by 5 bases and J by 1 base, and 12 bases separated the two germline ends. The germline V gene encodes CDR1 SGHAT and CDR2 FQNNGV. The CDR3 loop spans 14 amino acids. CDR3 sequence (DNA): TGTGCCAGCAGCAGTGGGATGGGGTCCTACGAGCAGTACTTC. It codes for CASSSGMGSYEQYF.

This chain joins TRBV10-3 and TRBJ2-6, with D perhaps TRBD1 or TRBD2 (6 bases each). Deletions cut 4 bases from V and 1 base from J, with 29 bases between. The CDR3 covers 22 residues. Germline-derived CDR1 and CDR2 are ENHRY and SYGVKD. The CDR3 loop is CAISGWVLGGLDPLSGANVLTF. For the CDR3, the DNA is TGTGCCATCAGTGGGTGGGTCTTGGGGGGCCTGGACCCCCTATCTGGGGCCAACGTCCTGACTTTC.

This clonotype was seen more than once but under ten times. The chain carries TRBV7-9 and TRBJ2-3; 8 nucleotides line up with TRBD2. The CDR3 extends over 16 amino acids. V shed 5 bases and J 2 bases; nucleotides not matched to a gene: 9. Germline CDR1 SEHNR, CDR2 FQNEAQ (reference sequence). The chain's CDR3 is CASSASGGENTDTQYF. The CDR3, as DNA: TGTGCCAGCAGCGCAAGCGGGGGCGAAAACACAGATACGCAGTATTTT.

The sample holds a few counts of this clonotype. V is TRBV9 and J is TRBJ1-4; TRBD1 aligns across 8 bases. The CDR3 consists of 15 residues. Unmatched junction bases numbered 12, after V lost 4 bases and J lost 10 bases. CDR1 is SGDLS, CDR2 YYNGEE, per germline. The CDR3 nucleotides are TGTGCCAGCAGCCAGGGGACAGGTGAGACGGGAAAACTGTTTTTT. Amino acid sequence: CASSQGTGETGKLFF.

This sequence joins TRBV20-1 and TRBJ2-1; 9 nucleotides agree with TRBD2. The CDR3 runs 15 residues. The junction had 16 bases not matched to a gene; V was cut back by 6 bases and J by 10 bases. The germline gives CDR1 DFQATT, CDR2 SNEGSKA (reference sequence). CDR3 loop: CSAKVAGASSYEQFF. The CDR3 region has the DNA TGCAGTGCGAAGGTAGCGGGAGCTTCAAGCTACGAGCAGTTCTTC.

In this sample, this clonotype turned up a few times. The J gene is TRBJ2-1, the V gene TRBV5-1; 9 bases align to TRBD2. The trim removed 7 bases at V and 7 bases at J, leaving 6 bases unmatched. CDR1 is SGHRS, CDR2 YFSETQ, per germline. This CDR3 is 13 amino acids long. The CDR3 is CASRYSGGNEQFF. DNA for the CDR3: TGCGCCAGCCGGTATAGCGGGGGAAATGAGCAGTTCTTC.

In this sample, this clonotype turned up many times. This rearrangement joins TRBV11-2 to TRBJ2-3; D is ambiguous. V shed 3 bases and J shed 0 bases, with 7 bases lying between them. Germline V gene data show CDR1 as SGHAT and CDR2 as FQNNGV. CDR3 length equals 14 residues. CDR3 bases: TGTGCCAGCAGCTTTGAGCCGAGCACAGATACGCAGTATTTT. The encoded protein is CASSFEPSTDTQYF.

The chain carries TRBV7-2 and TRBJ2-3; D is uncertain. V lost 0 bases, J lost 5 bases, and 12 bases lay in between. The CDR3 has 15 amino acids. Per germline, CDR1 SGHTA and CDR2 FQGNSA. The CDR3 is CASSLAASRRDTQYF. The CDR3 DNA sequence: TGTGCCAGCAGCTTAGCGGCTAGTAGGAGAGATACGCAGTATTTT.

This clonotype was detected a few times. J is TRBJ2-1 and V is TRBV5-1, with 7 bases that match TRBD1. V trimming: 7 bases; J trimming: 4 bases; junction bases outside the gene matches: 8. This CDR3 is 14 amino acids long. CDR1 is SGHRS, CDR2 YFSETQ, per germline. CDR3 nucleotide sequence: TGCGCCAGCCGGACAGGACAAAATTACAATGAGCAGTTCTTC. This translates into CASRTGQNYNEQFF. The entire variable domain, with the rest obtained from reference TRBV5-1 and TRBJ2-1, is as follows: KAGVTQTPRYLIKTRGQQVTLSCSPISGHRSVSWYQQTPGQGLQFLFEYFSETQRNKGNFPGRFSGRQFSNSRSEMNVSTLELGDSALYLCASRTGQNYNEQFFGPGTRLTVL.

The chain recombines TRBV5-1 with TRBJ2-6, with D perhaps TRBD2 (6 bases). V lost 2 bases to trimming and J lost 4 bases, with 13 bases between them. The CDR3 has 16 amino acids. Looked up from germline, CDR1 is SGHRS and CDR2 is YFSETQ. CDR3 protein: CASSFGGAWGANVLTF. The CDR3, as DNA: TGCGCCAGCAGCTTCGGAGGGGCCTGGGGGGCCAACGTCCTGACTTTC.

This chain joins TRBV10-2 and TRBJ1-4; 7 positions match TRBD1. Per germline, CDR1 WSHSY and CDR2 SAAADI. CDR3 size: 13 residues. The trim removed 7 bases at V and 4 bases at J, leaving 3 bases unmatched. This chain's CDR3 is CASTGQVNEKLFF. The CDR3 DNA is TGCGCCAGCACCGGACAGGTTAATGAAAAACTGTTTTTT.

The table lists this clonotype with a few counts. The chain has TRBV29-1 and TRBJ2-7, with 10 bases fitting TRBD2. CDR3 length: 14 amino acids. From germline, CDR1 is SQVTM and CDR2 ANQGSEA. V shed 4 bases and J 7 bases; nucleotides not matched to a gene: 10. Written as DNA, the CDR3 is TGCAGCGTTGGGACTAGCGGCTTTCGGGAGGAGCAGTACTTC. It codes for CSVGTSGFREEQYF.

The rearrangement links TRBV12-3 or TRBV12-4 to TRBJ2-7; D gene unclear. V was trimmed by 1 base and J by 2 bases, leaving 15 bases between them. CDR3 length equals 16 residues. CDR3 protein: CASSLGAYRGTYEQYF. The CDR3, as DNA: TGTGCCAGCAGTTTAGGGGCATATCGCGGAACCTACGAGCAGTACTTC.

In its sample, this clonotype was seen a few times. J is TRBJ2-2 and V is TRBV5-1; D unclear. The CDR3 length is 17 residues. V lost 0 bases to trimming and J lost 4 bases, with 16 bases between them. Germline CDR1 is SGHRS and CDR2 is YFSETQ. The CDR3 region is CASSLVSSSVSTGELFF. The CDR3 nucleotides read TGCGCCAGCAGCTTGGTGTCTAGTTCGGTTTCCACCGGGGAGCTGTTTTTT.

This clonotype occurred a few times. The chain recombines TRBV4-2 with TRBJ2-1; TRBD2 matches at 9 bases. This CDR3 comprises 15 residues. Germline CDR1 LGHNA, CDR2 YNFKEQ. V shed 2 bases and J 3 bases; nucleotides not matched to a gene: 2. The CDR3 protein is CASSQQAGGYNEQFF. CDR3 sequence (DNA): TGTGCCAGCAGCCAACAAGCGGGGGGCTACAATGAGCAGTTCTTC.

In this sample, this clonotype turned up a few times. The genes are TRBV20-1 and TRBJ2-7, with 14 bases aligning to TRBD2. V gave up 2 bases and J gave up 3 bases; unmatched junction bases: 6. The CDR3 extends over 16 amino acids. Germline V gene data show CDR1 as DFQATT and CDR2 as SNEGSKA (reference sequence). The CDR3 bases are TGCAGTGCTAGAAGCCAGGGACTAGCGGGAGACTACGAGCAGTACTTC. It specifies CSARSQGLAGDYEQYF.

The chain is built from TRBV5-1 and TRBJ2-1, with 10 bases lining up with TRBD2. The CDR3 extends over 16 amino acids. V dropped 3 bases and J dropped 4; count of bases not matched to a gene: 7. Germline V gene sequence: CDR1 SGHRS, CDR2 YFSETQ. CDR3 DNA sequence: TGCGCCAGCAGCTGGCCCGGAGCGGGAGGGTACAATGAGCAGTTCTTC. It specifies CASSWPGAGGYNEQFF.

In this sample, this clonotype turned up a few times. V is TRBV12-3 or TRBV12-4 and J is TRBJ1-1; D not certain. The CDR3 loop spans 15 amino acids. V lost 7 bases to trimming and J lost 1 base, with 16 bases between them. CDR3: CASTLGLSENTEAFF. The DNA for the CDR3 is TGTGCCAGCACCCTCGGACTTTCGGAGAACACTGAAGCTTTCTTT.